Below, 20 T cell receptor beta chains from the same sample are listed, as sequenced in a study of OX40 agonist ivuxolimab in advanced cancers. Data came from immunoSEQ multiplex PCR; TCRdb stores just in-frame clones and leaves some out. In the table there are almost 70,000 clones, about 88% of which are singletons. The specimen comprised CD4+ or CD8+ T cells sorted from blood, sampled in a trial of the OX40 agonist ivuxolimab. Source of these receptors: an adult with an advanced solid tumor such as melanoma, head and neck, liver or kidney cancer.

The chain carries TRBV7-2 and TRBJ2-3, with D unresolved. Deletions cut 0 bases from V and 7 bases from J, with 11 bases between. This CDR3 comprises 14 residues. Germline CDR1 SGHTA, CDR2 FQGNSA. In nucleotides, the CDR3 is TGTGCCAGCAGCTTAGCCTCTCGCGGAAATACGCAGTATTTT. The encoded protein is CASSLASRGNTQYF.

In regard to this clone: Germline and junction disagree at one end, which may indicate a read error. Other nucleotide sequences from this sample produce the same CDR3. The CDR3 sequence is CASSPRGDTEAFF. CDR3 in DNA: TGCGCCAGCAGTCCACGGGGTGACACTGAAGCTTTCTTT. The genes are TRBV6-6 and TRBJ1-1, with D hard to call. The CDR3 loop spans 13 amino acids. Per the germline V gene, CDR1 is MNHNY and CDR2 is SVGAGI (reference sequence).

The genes are TRBV28 and TRBJ1-2; D is undetermined. Trimming took 2 bases from V and 7 from J, leaving 8 bases between them. Germline V gene sequence: CDR1 MDHEN, CDR2 SYDVKM. The CDR3 is 12 amino acids. CDR3 in amino acids: CASSLQGFGYTF. DNA for the CDR3: TGTGCCAGCAGTTTACAAGGGTTTGGCTACACCTTC.

V is TRBV7-6 and J is TRBJ1-4; D remains unclear. The CDR3 totals 14 residues. The V gene's germline CDR1 is SGHVS and CDR2 FNYEAQ. Trimming cost V 5 bases and J 8 bases, with 15 bases left between them. The CDR3 spells CASSLSSLGEKLFF. The CDR3 DNA reads as TGTGCCAGCAGCCTTAGCTCGCTTGGGGAAAAACTGTTTTTT.

The J gene is TRBJ1-1, the V gene TRBV5-4; D gene uncertain. This CDR3 spans 15 amino acids. Trimming cost V 0 bases and J 5 bases, with 14 bases left between them. The germline CDR1 and CDR2 sequences are SGHNT and YYREEE (reference sequence). CDR3 nucleotides: TGTGCCAGCAGCTTGGACGAAGAGATGAGAACTGAAGCTTTCTTT. Protein sequence: CASSLDEEMRTEAFF.

The chain employs TRBV6-5 and TRBJ1-5; perhaps TRBD1 as D (5 bases). The V gene's germline CDR1 is MNHEY and CDR2 SVGAGI. This CDR3 contains 13 residues. Trimming shortened V by 6 bases and J by 6 bases, and 12 bases separated the two germline ends. CDR3 sequence reads: CASRDTRGQPQHF. The CDR3 region has the DNA TGTGCCAGCAGGGATACAAGGGGTCAGCCCCAGCATTTT.

The chain is built from TRBV19 and TRBJ2-5, with D hard to call. The V gene lost 1 base and the J gene lost 5 bases, with 8 bases spanning the gap. This CDR3 is 13 amino acids long. Germline assignment: CDR1 LNHDA and CDR2 SQIVND (reference sequence). The CDR3 DNA reads TGTGCCAGTAGTATAGGCCTCACCGAGACCCAGTACTTC. Amino acid sequence: CASSIGLTETQYF.

The chain links TRBV18 to TRBJ1-2; D unclear. This CDR3 contains 12 residues. The V gene's germline CDR1 is KGHSH and CDR2 LQKENI. V gave up 3 bases and J gave up 5 bases, with 7 bases separating them. DNA for the CDR3: TGTGCCAGCTCACCGGAGCCTTATGGCTACACCTTC. Protein product: CASSPEPYGYTF.

This chain's CDR3 is CASSIQVAGEYEQFF. The CDR3 coding sequence is TGTGCCAGTAGTATTCAGGTAGCGGGAGAATATGAGCAGTTCTTC. The V call is TRBV19, the J call TRBJ2-1; TRBD2 matches 9 bases. The CDR3 contains 15 residues. The V and J ends lost 3 bases and 8 bases, in that order; junction bases with no gene match: 8. Germline CDR1 and CDR2: LNHDA and SQIVND (reference sequence).

The chain carries TRBV28 and TRBJ2-1; 8 bases map to TRBD1. The length of the CDR3 is 15 residues. The V gene's germline CDR1 is MDHEN and CDR2 SYDVKM. After removal of 5 bases from V and 6 bases from J, the junction contained 9 bases not matched to a gene. This chain's CDR3 is CASSLDRGISNEQFF. The CDR3 DNA is TGTGCCAGCAGTCTAGACAGGGGTATATCCAATGAGCAGTTCTTC.

The chain joins TRBV29-1 to TRBJ1-2, with a possible D match to TRBD1 (6 bases). V lost 6 bases to trimming and J lost 8 bases, with 19 bases between them. This CDR3 has 13 amino acids. Germline V lookup: CDR1 SQVTM, CDR2 ANQGSEA. The CDR3 DNA sequence: TGCAGCGTCTCTACAGGGAGGGGTGACGGCTACACCTTC. Translated: CSVSTGRGDGYTF.

This chain connects TRBV4-2 to TRBJ1-3, with 7 bases fitting TRBD1. The V segment lost 4 bases and the J segment 4 bases; nucleotides outside the gene matches: 7. The CDR3 covers 15 residues. Germline V gene lookup returns CDR1 LGHNA and CDR2 YNFKEQ. Here the CDR3 reads CASSPDRAGGNTIYF. The DNA for the CDR3 is TGTGCCAGCAGCCCAGACAGGGCGGGGGGAAACACCATATATTTT.

In this sample, this clone turned up once. V is TRBV7-2 and J is TRBJ2-2, with a possible D match to TRBD1 (6 bases). Trimming took 4 bases from V and 4 from J, leaving 10 bases between them. Germline values: CDR1 SGHTA, CDR2 FQGNSA. The CDR3 is made up of 14 amino acids. The CDR3 nucleotides read TGTGCCAGCAGCTACAGGGCGGGCACCGGGGAGCTGTTTTTT. It specifies CASSYRAGTGELFF.

This clone was detected a few times. Germline is not matched at one junction end, which may reflect a read error. The chain is built from TRBV7-3 and TRBJ1-4, with D maybe TRBD1 (5 bases). Per the germline V gene, CDR1 is SGHTA and CDR2 is FQGTGA. This CDR3 has 17 amino acids. The chain's CDR3 is CASNLTPIGGSSEKLFF. CDR3 nucleotides: TGTGCCAGCAACTTAACCCCTATTGGGGGAAGTAGCGAAAAACTGTTTTTT.

About this clone: The junction shows a germline mismatch at one end, possibly a read error. The CDR3 is CGTGGLDTQYF. The CDR3 nucleotides are TGCGGGACAGGGGGCTTGGATACGCAGTATTTT. The rearrangement links TRBV28 to TRBJ2-3; the match to TRBD1 covers 12 bases. Germline CDR1 reads MDHEN; CDR2 reads SYDVKM. CDR3 size: 11 residues. Full variable domain (outside the CDR3, taken from reference TRBV28 and TRBJ2-3): DVKVTQSSRYLVKRTGEKVFLECVQDMDHENMFWYRQDPGLGLRLIYFSYDVKMKEKGDIPEGYSVSREKKERFSLILESASTNQTSMYLCGTGGLDTQYFGPGTRLTVL.

The genes are TRBV5-1 and TRBJ2-7, with TRBD1 as a possible D gene (6 bases). The CDR3 length is 14 residues. The germline CDR1 and CDR2 sequences are SGHRS and YFSETQ. With 2 bases removed from V and 2 bases from J, the gap between germline ends came to 11 bases. For the CDR3, the DNA is TGCGCCAGCAGCTTTAGCACAGGGACCTACGAGCAGTACTTC. It is translated as CASSFSTGTYEQYF.

This chain connects TRBV6-5 to TRBJ1-1, with D unclear. The CDR3 spans 13 residues. Trimming removed 0 bases from V and 2 bases from J, with 4 bases in between. Germline V gene lookup returns CDR1 MNHEY and CDR2 SVGAGI. The CDR3 loop is CASSYSRNTEAFF. The CDR3 nucleotides are TGTGCCAGCAGTTACTCCAGAAACACTGAAGCTTTCTTT.

V gene TRBV9 combines with J gene TRBJ2-7; the D call may be TRBD1 or TRBD2 (5 bases each). The CDR3 sequence is 17 residues long. The germline V and J ends were trimmed by 0 bases and 0 bases, with 16 bases remaining between them. Looked up from germline, CDR1 is SGDLS and CDR2 is YYNGEE. In DNA form, the CDR3 reads TGTGCCAGCAGCGTAGGGCCTGGGGGACGCAGCTCCTACGAGCAGTACTTC. Its protein is CASSVGPGGRSSYEQYF.

The V call is TRBV27, the J call TRBJ2-7, with 9 bases that match TRBD2. The CDR3 is made up of 16 amino acids. With V trimmed by 0 bases and J by 6 bases, 9 bases remained unmatched. Germline V lookup: CDR1 MNHEY, CDR2 SMNVEV (reference sequence). CDR3 amino acids: CASSLSYSGSVGEQYF. The DNA of the CDR3 is TGTGCCAGCAGTTTATCCTATAGCGGGAGTGTTGGCGAGCAGTACTTC.

The chain couples TRBV29-1 to TRBJ1-4; 7 bases are a match to TRBD1. Germline CDR1 reads SQVTM; CDR2 reads ANQGSEA. Trimming at V came to 7 bases and at J to 5 bases, leaving 7 bases not matched to a gene. The CDR3 runs to 13 residues. The CDR3 sequence is CSASTGANEKLFF. The CDR3 nucleotides are TGCAGCGCCTCAACAGGGGCCAATGAAAAACTGTTTTTT. Supplemented by reference TRBV29-1 and TRBJ1-4, the full variable domain reads SAVISQKPSRDICQRGTSLTIQCQVDSQVTMMFWYRQQPGQSLTLIATANQGSEATYESGFVIDKFPISRPNLTFSTLTVSNMSPEDSSIYLCSASTGANEKLFFGSGTQLSVL.